This T cell receptor (beta chain) was recorded in a study of cytomegalovirus exposure and HLA in healthy donors. Whole-study results and caveats: The CMV antigen specificity of a few CMV-associated chains was confirmed through in vitro analysis.

The PCR made use of 60 Vbeta and 13 Jbeta primers. The method was immunoSEQ multiplex PCR; TCRdb's version includes in-frame clones alone and lacks a portion of them. The sample carries 90,000 to 110,000 clones, roughly 80% recorded once. This clone was seen only a few times. No antigen is known for it. Germline V lookup: CDR1 SQVTM, CDR2 ANQGSEA. The CDR3 spans 14 residues. The ends lost 6 bases at V and 5 bases at J; junction bases unmatched: 10. The clonotype comes from a woman aged 45 to 65 in good health and CMV-seropositive. The sample was PBMCs. The V and J genes are TRBV29-1 and TRBJ2-5; 9 bases are a match to TRBD2. The CDR3 DNA reads as TGCAGCGTGGAAAGGGCTAGCGGGACCGAGACCCAGTACTTC. It translates to CSVERASGTETQYF.